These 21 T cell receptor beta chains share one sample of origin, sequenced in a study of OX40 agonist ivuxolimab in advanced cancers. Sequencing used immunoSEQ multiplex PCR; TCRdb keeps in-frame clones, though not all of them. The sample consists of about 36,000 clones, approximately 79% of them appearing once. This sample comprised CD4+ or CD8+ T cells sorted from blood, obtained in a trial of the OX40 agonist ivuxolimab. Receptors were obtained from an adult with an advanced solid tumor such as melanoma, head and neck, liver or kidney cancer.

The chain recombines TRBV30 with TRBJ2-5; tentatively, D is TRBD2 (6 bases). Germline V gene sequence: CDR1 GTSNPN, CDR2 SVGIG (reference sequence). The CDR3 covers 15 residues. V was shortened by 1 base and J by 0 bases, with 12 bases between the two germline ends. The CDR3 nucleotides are TGTGCCTGGAGTGGGGGACTTCTGAACCAAGAGACCCAGTACTTC. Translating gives CAWSGGLLNQETQYF.

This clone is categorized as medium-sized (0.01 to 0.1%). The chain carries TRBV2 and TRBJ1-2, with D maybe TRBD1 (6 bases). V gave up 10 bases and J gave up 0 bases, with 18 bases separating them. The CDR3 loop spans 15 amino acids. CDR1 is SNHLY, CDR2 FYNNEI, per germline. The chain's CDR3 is CAIPRPGHTNYGYTF. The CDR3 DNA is TGTGCCATTCCCCGTCCGGGACACACTAACTATGGCTACACCTTC. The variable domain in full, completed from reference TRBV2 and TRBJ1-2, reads EPEVTQTPSHQVTQMGQEVILRCVPISNHLYFYWYRQILGQKVEFLVSFYNNEISEKSEIFDDQFSVERPDGSNFTLKIRSTKLEDSAMYFCAIPRPGHTNYGYTFGSGTRLTVV.

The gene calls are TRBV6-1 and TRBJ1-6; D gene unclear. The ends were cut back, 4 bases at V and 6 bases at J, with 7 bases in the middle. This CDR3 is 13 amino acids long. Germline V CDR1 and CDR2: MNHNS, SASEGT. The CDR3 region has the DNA TGTGCCAGCAGTGGACTGTTTAATTCACCCCTCCACTTT. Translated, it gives CASSGLFNSPLHF.

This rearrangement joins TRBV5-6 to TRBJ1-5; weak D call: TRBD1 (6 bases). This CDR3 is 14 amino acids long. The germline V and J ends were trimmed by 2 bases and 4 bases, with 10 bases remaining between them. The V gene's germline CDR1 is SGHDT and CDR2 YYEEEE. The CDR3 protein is CASSLRGGNQPQHF. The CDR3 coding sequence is TGTGCCAGCAGCTTAAGGGGGGGAAATCAGCCCCAGCATTTT.

The CDR3 DNA is TGTGCCAGCAGCTACAGAACGGACAGGTTCTATGGCTACACCTTC. It encodes CASSYRTDRFYGYTF. The gene calls are TRBV27 and TRBJ1-2, with 7 nucleotides matching TRBD1. The CDR3 has 15 residues. J lost 4 bases, V lost 6 bases, and 11 bases had no gene match. CDR1 and CDR2 from the germline V gene are MNHEY and SMNVEV (reference sequence).

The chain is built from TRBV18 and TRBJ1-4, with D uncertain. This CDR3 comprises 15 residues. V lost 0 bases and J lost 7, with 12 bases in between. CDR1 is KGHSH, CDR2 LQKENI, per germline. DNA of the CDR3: TGTGCCAGCTCACCACCTGGAAAGGGTAGTGAAAAACTGTTTTTT. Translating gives CASSPPGKGSEKLFF. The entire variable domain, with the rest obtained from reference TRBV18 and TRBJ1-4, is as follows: NAGVMQNPRHLVRRRGQEARLRCSPMKGHSHVYWYRQLPEEGLKFMVYLQKENIIDESGMPKERFSAEFPKEGPSILRIQQVVRGDSAAYFCASSPPGKGSEKLFFGSGTQLSVL.

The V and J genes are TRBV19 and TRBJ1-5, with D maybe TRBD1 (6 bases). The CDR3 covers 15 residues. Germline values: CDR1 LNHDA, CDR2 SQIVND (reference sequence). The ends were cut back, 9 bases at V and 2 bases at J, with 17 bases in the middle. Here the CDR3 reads CARDGQRLGNQPQHF. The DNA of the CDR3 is TGTGCCAGGGACGGACAGCGTTTGGGCAATCAGCCCCAGCATTTT.

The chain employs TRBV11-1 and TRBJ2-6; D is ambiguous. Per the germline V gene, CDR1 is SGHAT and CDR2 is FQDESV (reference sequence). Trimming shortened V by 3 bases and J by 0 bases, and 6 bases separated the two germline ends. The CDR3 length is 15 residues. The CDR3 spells CASSLTHSGANVLTF. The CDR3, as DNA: TGTGCCAGCAGCTTGACCCACTCTGGGGCCAACGTCCTGACTTTC.

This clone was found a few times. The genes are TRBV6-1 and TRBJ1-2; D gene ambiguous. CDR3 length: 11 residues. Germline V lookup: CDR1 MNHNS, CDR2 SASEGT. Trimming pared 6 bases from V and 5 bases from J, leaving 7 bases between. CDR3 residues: CASSRQYGYTF. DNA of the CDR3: TGTGCCAGCAGCAGGCAATATGGCTACACCTTC.

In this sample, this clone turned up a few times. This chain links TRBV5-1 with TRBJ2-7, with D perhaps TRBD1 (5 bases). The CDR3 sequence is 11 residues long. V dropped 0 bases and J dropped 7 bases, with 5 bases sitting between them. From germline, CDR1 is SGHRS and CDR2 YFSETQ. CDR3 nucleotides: TGCGCCAGCAGCTTGGAGGGGGAGCAGTACTTC. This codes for CASSLEGEQYF.

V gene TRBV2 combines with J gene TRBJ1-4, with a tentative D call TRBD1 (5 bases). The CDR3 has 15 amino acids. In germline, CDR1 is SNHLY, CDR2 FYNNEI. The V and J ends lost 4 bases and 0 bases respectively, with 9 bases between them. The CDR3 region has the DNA TGTGCCAGCAGTGGGGGCGCGGCAACTAATGAAAAACTGTTTTTT. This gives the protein CASSGGAATNEKLFF. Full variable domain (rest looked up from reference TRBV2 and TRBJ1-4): EPEVTQTPSHQVTQMGQEVILRCVPISNHLYFYWYRQILGQKVEFLVSFYNNEISEKSEIFDDQFSVERPDGSNFTLKIRSTKLEDSAMYFCASSGGAATNEKLFFGSGTQLSVL.

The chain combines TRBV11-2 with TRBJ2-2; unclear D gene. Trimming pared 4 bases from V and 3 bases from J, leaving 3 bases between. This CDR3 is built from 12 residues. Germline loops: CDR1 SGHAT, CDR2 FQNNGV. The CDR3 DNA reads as TGTGCCAGCAGCTCCCACACCGGGGAGCTGTTTTTT. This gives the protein CASSSHTGELFF. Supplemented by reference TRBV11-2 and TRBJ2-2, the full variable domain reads EAGVAQSPRYKIIEKRQSVAFWCNPISGHATLYWYQQILGQGPKLLIQFQNNGVVDDSQLPKDRFSAERLKGVDSTLKIQPAKLEDSAVYLCASSSHTGELFFGEGSRLTVL.

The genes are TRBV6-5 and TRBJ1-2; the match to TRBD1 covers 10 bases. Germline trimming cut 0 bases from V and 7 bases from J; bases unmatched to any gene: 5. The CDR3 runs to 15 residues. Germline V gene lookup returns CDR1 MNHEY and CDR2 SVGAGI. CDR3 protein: CASSYSGTGVIGYTF. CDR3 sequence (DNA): TGTGCCAGCAGTTACTCGGGGACAGGGGTTATTGGCTACACCTTC.

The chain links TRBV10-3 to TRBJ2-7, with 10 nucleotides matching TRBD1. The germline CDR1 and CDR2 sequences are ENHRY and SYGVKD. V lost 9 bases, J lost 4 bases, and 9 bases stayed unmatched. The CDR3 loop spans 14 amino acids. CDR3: CAIRQGATKYEQYF. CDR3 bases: TGTGCCATTCGACAGGGGGCGACCAAATACGAGCAGTACTTC.

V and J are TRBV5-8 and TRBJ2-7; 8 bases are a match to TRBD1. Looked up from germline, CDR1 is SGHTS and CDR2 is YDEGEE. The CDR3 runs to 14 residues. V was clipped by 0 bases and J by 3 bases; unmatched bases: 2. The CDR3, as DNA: TGTGCCAGCAGCTTGGGGACAGGGAACTACGAGCAGTACTTC. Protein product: CASSLGTGNYEQYF.

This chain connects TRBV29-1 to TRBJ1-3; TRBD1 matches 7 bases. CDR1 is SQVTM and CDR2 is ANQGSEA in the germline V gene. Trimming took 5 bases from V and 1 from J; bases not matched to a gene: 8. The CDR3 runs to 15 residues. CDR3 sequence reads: CSVWTGQRSGNTIYF. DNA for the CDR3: TGCAGCGTTTGGACGGGACAGCGTTCTGGAAACACCATATATTTT. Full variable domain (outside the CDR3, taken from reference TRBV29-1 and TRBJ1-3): SAVISQKPSRDICQRGTSLTIQCQVDSQVTMMFWYRQQPGQSLTLIATANQGSEATYESGFVIDKFPISRPNLTFSTLTVSNMSPEDSSIYLCSVWTGQRSGNTIYFGEGSWLTVV.

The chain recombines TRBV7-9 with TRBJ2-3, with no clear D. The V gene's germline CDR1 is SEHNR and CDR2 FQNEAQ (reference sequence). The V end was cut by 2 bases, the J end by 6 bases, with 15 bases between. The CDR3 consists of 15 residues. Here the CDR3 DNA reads TGTGCCAGCAGCTTACAGTCTGTCCCCCCCGATACGCAGTATTTT. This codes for CASSLQSVPPDTQYF.

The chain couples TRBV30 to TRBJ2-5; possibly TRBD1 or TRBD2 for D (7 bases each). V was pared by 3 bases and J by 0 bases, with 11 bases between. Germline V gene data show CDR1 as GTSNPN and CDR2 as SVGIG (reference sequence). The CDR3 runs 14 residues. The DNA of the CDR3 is TGTGCCTGGAGCAGGGGGGGGTACCAAGAGACCCAGTACTTC. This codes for CAWSRGGYQETQYF.

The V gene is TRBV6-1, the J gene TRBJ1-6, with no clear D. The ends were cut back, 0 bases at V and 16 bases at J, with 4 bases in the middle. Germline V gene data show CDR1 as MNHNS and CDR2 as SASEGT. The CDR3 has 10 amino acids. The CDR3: CASSEAQLHF. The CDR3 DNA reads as TGTGCCAGCAGTGAAGCCCAGCTCCACTTT.

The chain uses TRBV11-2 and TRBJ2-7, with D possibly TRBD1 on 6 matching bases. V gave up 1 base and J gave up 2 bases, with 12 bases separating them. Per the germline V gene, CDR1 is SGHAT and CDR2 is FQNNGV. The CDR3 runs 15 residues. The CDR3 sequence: CASSLATGLTYEQYF. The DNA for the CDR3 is TGTGCCAGCAGCTTAGCGACAGGTCTAACCTACGAGCAGTACTTC. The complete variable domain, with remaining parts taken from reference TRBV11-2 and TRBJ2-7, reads EAGVAQSPRYKIIEKRQSVAFWCNPISGHATLYWYQQILGQGPKLLIQFQNNGVVDDSQLPKDRFSAERLKGVDSTLKIQPAKLEDSAVYLCASSLATGLTYEQYFGPGTRLTVT.

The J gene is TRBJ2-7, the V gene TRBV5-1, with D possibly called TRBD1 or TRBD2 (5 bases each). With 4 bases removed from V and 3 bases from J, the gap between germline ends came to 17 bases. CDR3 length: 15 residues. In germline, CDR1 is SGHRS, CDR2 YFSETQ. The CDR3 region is CASSLTAGGGYEQYF. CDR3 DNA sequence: TGCGCCAGCAGCCTCACCGCGGGTGGGGGCTACGAGCAGTACTTC.